Listed here are 14 T cell receptor beta chains from one sample, sequenced in a study of cytomegalovirus exposure and HLA in healthy donors. 60 Vbeta and 13 Jbeta primers were used in PCR. Clones were sequenced by immunoSEQ multiplex PCR, and TCRdb holds only the in-frame ones, with some missing. The sample includes fewer than 250,000 clones, over 70% seen only once; the top ten take about 1.2%. The sample was PBMCs. These receptors were obtained from a man younger than 45 in good health and CMV-seronegative.

This chain uses TRBV27 with TRBJ1-2, with D possibly being TRBD1 (6 bases). The CDR3 runs 13 residues. V was clipped by 7 bases and J by 6 bases, with 15 bases between them. Germline V lookup: CDR1 MNHEY, CDR2 SMNVEV (reference sequence). For the CDR3, the DNA is TGTGCCAGCATTAGGGGCAGGGGTCATGGCTACACCTTC. Amino acid sequence: CASIRGRGHGYTF.

As regards this clone: An end of the junction differs from the germline gene, which may be a read error. The chain employs TRBV7-7 and TRBJ2-3; tentative D call: TRBD1 (5 bases). This CDR3 is 14 amino acids long. The germline V gene encodes CDR1 SSHAT and CDR2 FNYEAQ (reference sequence). CDR3 coding DNA: TGTGCTAGCAGCCAAGGACAAGGGACAGATACGCAGTATTTT. It specifies CASSQGQGTDTQYF.

The V gene is TRBV11-3, the J gene TRBJ2-7; 8 positions match TRBD1. This CDR3 is 15 amino acids long. V gave up 5 bases and J gave up 2 bases; unmatched junction bases: 8. Germline V gene lookup returns CDR1 SGHNT and CDR2 YENEEA. The CDR3 reads CASSPRSGGPYEQYF. Here the CDR3 DNA reads TGTGCCAGCAGCCCACGGTCAGGGGGCCCCTACGAGCAGTACTTC.

This clone was seen just once. The V gene is TRBV19, the J gene TRBJ2-1, with D maybe TRBD2 (5 bases). Germline CDR1 is LNHDA and CDR2 is SQIVND (reference sequence). The V and J ends lost 5 bases and 4 bases respectively, with 9 bases between them. The CDR3 has 13 residues. CDR3 DNA sequence: TGTGCCAGTAGTTTCCGGGAATACAATGAGCAGTTCTTC. Translating it yields CASSFREYNEQFF.

V and J are TRBV10-3 and TRBJ2-7; 7 nucleotides align to TRBD1. The CDR3 is made up of 13 amino acids. V lost 10 bases to trimming and J lost 0 bases; unmatched junction nucleotides: 6. In germline, CDR1 is ENHRY, CDR2 SYGVKD. CDR3 residues: CANQRDSSYEQYF. The DNA for the CDR3 is TGTGCCAACCAGAGGGACAGCTCCTACGAGCAGTACTTC.

This clone was counted between two and nine times. The chain has TRBV7-2 and TRBJ2-7; D is unclear. The CDR3 is 11 residues long. The ends were cut back, 5 bases at V and 2 bases at J, with 4 bases in the middle. Germline values: CDR1 SGHTA, CDR2 FQGNSA. The CDR3 spells CASSVTYEQYF. CDR3 sequence (DNA): TGTGCCAGCAGCGTAACCTACGAGCAGTACTTC. Looking up the rest from reference TRBV7-2 and TRBJ2-7 gives the full variable domain: GAGVSQSPSNKVTEKGKDVELRCDPISGHTALYWYRQSLGQGLEFLIYFQGNSAPDKSGLPSDRFSAERTGGSVSTLTIQRTQQEDSAVYLCASSVTYEQYFGPGTRLTVT.

The chain employs TRBV10-3 and TRBJ2-5; D gene unclear. The CDR3 loop spans 15 amino acids. V shed 3 bases and J shed 1 base, with 12 bases lying between them. Germline values: CDR1 ENHRY, CDR2 SYGVKD. DNA for the CDR3: TGTGCCATCAGTGAAGAAGATCTACCCCAAGAGACCCAGTACTTC. As protein: CAISEEDLPQETQYF.

V is TRBV5-1 and J is TRBJ2-7, with 12 nucleotides matching TRBD2. The CDR3 sequence is 15 residues long. Germline CDR1 and CDR2: SGHRS and YFSETQ. V was clipped by 4 bases and J by 1 base; unmatched bases: 3. The CDR3 nucleotides are TGCGCCAGCAGCGGACTAGCGGGGACTTCCTACGAGCAGTACTTC. Encoded protein: CASSGLAGTSYEQYF. The full variable domain, completed using reference TRBV5-1 and TRBJ2-7, is KAGVTQTPRYLIKTRGQQVTLSCSPISGHRSVSWYQQTPGQGLQFLFEYFSETQRNKGNFPGRFSGRQFSNSRSEMNVSTLELGDSALYLCASSGLAGTSYEQYFGPGTRLTVT.

In its sample, this clone was seen a few times. The rearrangement links TRBV19 to TRBJ2-7, with D possibly matching TRBD2 (6 bases). There are 17 residues in the CDR3. Deletions cut 2 bases from V and 2 bases from J, with 19 bases between. Per germline, CDR1 LNHDA and CDR2 SQIVND (reference sequence). This CDR3 is CASSIRGGGELAYEQYF. In DNA form, the CDR3 reads TGTGCCAGTAGTATACGGGGTGGCGGGGAGTTGGCCTACGAGCAGTACTTC.

V usage is TRBV29-1 and J usage is TRBJ2-1; 11 nucleotides agree with TRBD2. Germline-derived CDR1 and CDR2 are SQVTM and ANQGSEA. V shed 6 bases and J 7 bases; nucleotides not matched to a gene: 20. The CDR3 is made up of 18 amino acids. CDR3 nucleotide sequence: TGCAGCGTAGCAGCGCTAGCGGGAGGCTCCCGCCGCTATAATGAGCAGTTCTTC. This codes for CSVAALAGGSRRYNEQFF.

This sequence joins TRBV6-1 and TRBJ2-7; tentative D call: TRBD1 (6 bases). V was shortened by 6 bases and J by 2 bases, with 11 bases between the two germline ends. The germline CDR1 and CDR2 sequences are MNHNS and SASEGT. The CDR3 covers 13 residues. For the CDR3, the DNA is TGTGCCAGCAGGGTGACAGGAGCCTACGAGCAGTACTTC. This sequence encodes CASRVTGAYEQYF.

This clone has only one observation. The chain uses TRBV28 and TRBJ1-2; 7 bases align to TRBD1. V was pared by 6 bases and J by 1 base, with 8 bases of the junction left unmatched. Germline values: CDR1 MDHEN, CDR2 SYDVKM. The CDR3 sequence is 15 residues long. The CDR3 bases are TGTGCCAGCAGGTTACAGGGGTTTGGTAACTATGGCTACACCTTC. It is translated as CASRLQGFGNYGYTF.

The chain recombines TRBV5-4 with TRBJ2-4, with D maybe TRBD1 (6 bases). The germline gives CDR1 SGHNT, CDR2 YYREEE (reference sequence). The CDR3 contains 14 residues. The V gene lost 3 bases and the J gene lost 5 bases, with 12 bases spanning the gap. In nucleotides, the CDR3 is TGTGCCAGCAGCTCCTACAGGGAAGAAAACATTCAGTACTTC. Its translation is CASSSYREENIQYF.

The chain is built from TRBV6-6 and TRBJ2-7; D is unclear. V was cut by 6 bases and J by 3 bases, with 21 bases left in between. Per the germline V gene, CDR1 is MNHNY and CDR2 is SVGAGI (reference sequence). The CDR3 has 16 amino acids. In nucleotides, the CDR3 is TGTGCCAGCAGCTTCAACCCAAGCGACTCGGGCTACGAGCAGTACTTC. Translation gives CASSFNPSDSGYEQYF.